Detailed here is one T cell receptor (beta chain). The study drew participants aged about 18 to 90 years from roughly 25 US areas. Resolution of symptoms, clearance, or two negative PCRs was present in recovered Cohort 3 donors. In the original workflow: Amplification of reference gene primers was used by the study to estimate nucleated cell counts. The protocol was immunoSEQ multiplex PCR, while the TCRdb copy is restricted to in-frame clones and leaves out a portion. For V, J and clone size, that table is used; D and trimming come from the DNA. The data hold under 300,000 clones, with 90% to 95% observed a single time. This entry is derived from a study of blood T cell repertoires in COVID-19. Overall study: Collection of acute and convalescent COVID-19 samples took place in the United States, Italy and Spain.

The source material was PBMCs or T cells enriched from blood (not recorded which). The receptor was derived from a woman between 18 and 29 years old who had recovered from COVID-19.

For the CDR3, the DNA is TGCAGCGTTGAGGGGGCCTTCAACACTGAAGCTTTCTTT. Residues: CSVEGAFNTEAFF. V gene TRBV29-1 combines with J gene TRBJ1-1; D is possibly TRBD1 (6 bases). V was pared by 3 bases and J by 2 bases, with 10 bases between. The CDR3 loop spans 13 amino acids. Germline V gene sequence: CDR1 SQVTM, CDR2 ANQGSEA.